The source of this T cell receptor (beta chain) is a study of blood T cell repertoires in COVID-19 (dated by TCRdb to the early 2020s). Looking at the study overall: The collaborator samples originated in the United States, Italy and Spain and spanned the acute and convalescent phases of COVID-19. Subjects who had been exposed to COVID-19, were actively infected with it, or had recovered from it provided the deeply sampled blood TCRbeta repertoires that made up the dataset. The repertoires were released in a freely available public database meant as a resource for research on the immune response to SARS-CoV-2. HLA class I and class II types, where available, came from metadata supplied by the sample provider rather than from assay-based typing. Nearly every sample came with metadata listing a de-identified subject ID, COVID-19 status, age in years and sex. The prospective study material was composed of cDNA or gDNA derived from T cells, B-cell-depleted T cells, or PBMCs. Samples came from the ongoing ImmuneRACE study (first 160 participants) plus 1,254 subjects from 6 global collaborators.

In the prospective study, participants were roughly 18 to 89 years old, resided in 24 geographic areas of the United States, and were enrolled through a virtual design. In the prospective study, participants were assigned to cohorts based on the clinical history participants reported in a screening survey and a study questionnaire. In the prospective study, mobile phlebotomists collected whole blood, serum and a nasopharyngeal or oropharyngeal swab from each participant. Participants in the prospective study had the option to provide additional blood draws and questionnaires over a roughly 2-month period. Before DNA extraction, prospective study blood samples were shipped either frozen or at room temperature. Comments on this clone: Its antigen is not yet known. There are no base qualities to consult, and no much larger clone falls within one base.

Study-wide conclusions, independent of this receptor: The amount of clinical and demographic metadata varied by source and participant and was provided uncurated.

TCRbeta CDR3 regions were amplified from genomic DNA by means of the immunoSEQ Assay, a bias-controlled multiplex PCR. As for how the authors treated the data: The number of nucleated cells in each sample was estimated by amplification of reference gene primers within the assay. To quantify the absolute abundance of each unique TCRbeta CDR3 rearrangement, sequence reads were collapsed and filtered. For each sample, productive Simpson clonality was calculated as the square root of Simpson's diversity index over productive rearrangements. As stored in TCRdb, this immuneACCESS dataset retains in-frame rearrangements with V and J assigned. A fraction of the clones does not appear; measured against another copy, unresolved V genes explain less than half of the discrepancy, and the remainder lacks a known reason. The D gene and trimming were derived from the DNA, and the V and J assignments and clone size from that table. Within this sample are roughly 280,000 clones, with more than 80% of them counted one time only. The ten largest clones add up to 4.1% of the sample.

The CDR3 starts with the cysteine, ends with the phenylalanine, and has 16 residues. Only the CDR3 region is kept as DNA, spanning 48 bases read in frame from base 1. Per the germline V gene, LGHNA is the CDR1 and YNFKEQ is the CDR2. V loses 7 bases, J loses 5 bases, and the germline ends lie 21 bases apart. The specimen sequenced was PBMCs or T cells enriched from blood (not recorded which). This chain joins TRBV4-2 to TRBJ2-1; TRBD2 is a weak D gene call, 6 bases matching. This TCR derives from a woman aged 25 to 39 with acute COVID-19. The CDR3 loop reads CASTLIAAGSDNEQFF. At the DNA level, the sequence is TGTGCCAGCACCCTAATAGCGGCAGGGTCGGACAATGAGCAGTTCTTC.